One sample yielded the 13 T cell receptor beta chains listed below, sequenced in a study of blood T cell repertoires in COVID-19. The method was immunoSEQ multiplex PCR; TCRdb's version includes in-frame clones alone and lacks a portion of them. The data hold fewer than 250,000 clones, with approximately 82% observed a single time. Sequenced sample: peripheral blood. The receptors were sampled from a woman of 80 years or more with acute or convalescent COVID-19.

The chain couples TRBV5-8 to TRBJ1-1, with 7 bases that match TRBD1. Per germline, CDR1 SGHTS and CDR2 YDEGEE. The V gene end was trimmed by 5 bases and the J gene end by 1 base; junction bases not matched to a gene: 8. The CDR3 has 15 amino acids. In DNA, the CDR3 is TGTGCCAGCAGAGAGAGACAGGGAAGGAACACTGAAGCTTTCTTT. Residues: CASRERQGRNTEAFF.

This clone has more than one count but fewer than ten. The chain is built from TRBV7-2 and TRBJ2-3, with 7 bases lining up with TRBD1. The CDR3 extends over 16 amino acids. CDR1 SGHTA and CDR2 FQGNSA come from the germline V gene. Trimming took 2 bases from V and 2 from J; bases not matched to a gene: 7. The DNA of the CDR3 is TGTGCCAGCAGCTTAAACAGGGGACCCATCACAGATACGCAGTATTTT. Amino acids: CASSLNRGPITDTQYF.

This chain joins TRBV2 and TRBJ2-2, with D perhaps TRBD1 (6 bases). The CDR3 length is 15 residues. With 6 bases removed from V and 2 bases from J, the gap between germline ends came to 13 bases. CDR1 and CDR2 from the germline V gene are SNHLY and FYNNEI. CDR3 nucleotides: TGTGCCAGCAGGGGCCAGGGGAGAAACACCGGGGAGCTGTTTTTT. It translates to CASRGQGRNTGELFF.

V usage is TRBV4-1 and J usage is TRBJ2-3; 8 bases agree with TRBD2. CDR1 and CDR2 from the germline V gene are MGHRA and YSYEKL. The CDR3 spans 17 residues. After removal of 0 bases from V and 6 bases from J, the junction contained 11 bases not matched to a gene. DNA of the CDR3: TGCGCCAGCAGCCAAGAATGGGCCGGGGGGGCCACGGATACGCAGTATTTT. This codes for CASSQEWAGGATDTQYF.

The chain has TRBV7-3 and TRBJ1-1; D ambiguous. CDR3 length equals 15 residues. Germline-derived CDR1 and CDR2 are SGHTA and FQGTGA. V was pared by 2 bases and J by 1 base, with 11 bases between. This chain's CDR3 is CASSLLSQTNTEAFF. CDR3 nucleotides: TGTGCCAGCAGCTTACTATCACAGACGAACACTGAAGCTTTCTTT.

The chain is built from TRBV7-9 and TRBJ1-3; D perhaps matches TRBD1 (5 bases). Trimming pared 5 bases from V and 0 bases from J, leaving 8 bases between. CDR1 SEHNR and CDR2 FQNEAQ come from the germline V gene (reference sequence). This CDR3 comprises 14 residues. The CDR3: CASSRTFSGNTIYF. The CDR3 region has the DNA TGTGCCAGCAGCCGGACATTCTCTGGAAACACCATATATTTT.

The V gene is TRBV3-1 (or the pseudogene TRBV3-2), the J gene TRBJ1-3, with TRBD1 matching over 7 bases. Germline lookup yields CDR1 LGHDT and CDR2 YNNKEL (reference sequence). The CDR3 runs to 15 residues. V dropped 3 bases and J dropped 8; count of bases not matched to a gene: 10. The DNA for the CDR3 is TGTGCCAGCAGCCAGTATCGACAGGGTGCGGACACCATATATTTT. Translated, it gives CASSQYRQGADTIYF.

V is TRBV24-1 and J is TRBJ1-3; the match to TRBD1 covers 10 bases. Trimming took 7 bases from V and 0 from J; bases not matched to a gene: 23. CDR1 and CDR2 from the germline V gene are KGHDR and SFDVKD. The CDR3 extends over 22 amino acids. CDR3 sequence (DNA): TGTGCCACCAGAGTACCGCAAACCGGGACAGGGGCCCTCGTGAGCTCTGGAAACACCATATATTTT. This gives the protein CATRVPQTGTGALVSSGNTIYF.

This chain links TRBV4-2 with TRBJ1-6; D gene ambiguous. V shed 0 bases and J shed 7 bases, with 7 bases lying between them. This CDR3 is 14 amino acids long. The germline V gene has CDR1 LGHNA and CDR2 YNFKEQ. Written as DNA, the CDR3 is TGTGCCAGCAGCCAAGAGAGGAGAAATTCACCCCTCCACTTT. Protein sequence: CASSQERRNSPLHF.

CDR3 in amino acids: CASSSQASGDYGYTF. As DNA, the CDR3 is TGTGCCAGCAGTTCCCAGGCATCGGGGGACTATGGCTACACCTTC. The rearrangement links TRBV28 to TRBJ1-2, with D possibly being TRBD1 (5 bases). The CDR3 contains 15 residues. With 4 bases removed from V and 3 bases from J, the gap between germline ends came to 15 bases. The germline V gene encodes CDR1 MDHEN and CDR2 SYDVKM.

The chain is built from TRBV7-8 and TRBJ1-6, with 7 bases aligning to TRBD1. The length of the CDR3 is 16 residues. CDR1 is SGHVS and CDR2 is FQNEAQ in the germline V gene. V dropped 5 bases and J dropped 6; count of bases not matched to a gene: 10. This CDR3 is CASSVTTGTVNSPLHF. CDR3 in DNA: TGTGCCAGCAGCGTGACGACAGGGACCGTTAATTCACCCCTCCACTTT.

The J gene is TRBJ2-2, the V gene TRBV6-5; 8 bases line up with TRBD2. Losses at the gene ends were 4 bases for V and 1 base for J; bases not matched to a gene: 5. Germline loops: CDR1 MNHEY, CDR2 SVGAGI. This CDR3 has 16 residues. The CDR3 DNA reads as TGTGCCAGCAGTTTGTCGGGAGGGTGGAACACCGGGGAGCTGTTTTTT. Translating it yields CASSLSGGWNTGELFF.

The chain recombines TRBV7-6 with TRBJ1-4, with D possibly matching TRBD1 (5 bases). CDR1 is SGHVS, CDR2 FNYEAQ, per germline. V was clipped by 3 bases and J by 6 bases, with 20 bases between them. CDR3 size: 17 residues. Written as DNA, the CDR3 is TGTGCCAGCAGCTTTCCCGGGACCCCCGGGGGGGATGAAAAACTGTTTTTT. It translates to CASSFPGTPGGDEKLFF.